Each of the 8 T cell receptor beta chains below was sequenced from the same sample in a study of T cells after posttransplantation cyclophosphamide. Profiled with immunoSEQ multiplex PCR; TCRdb holds only in-frame clones, not every one. This table holds tens of thousands of clones, roughly 92% found once. Sequenced input: PBMCs. The receptors were gathered from a woman between 45 and 60 years old in good health and a related stem cell transplant donor.

This CDR3 reads CASSSASGESGETQYF. Written as DNA, the CDR3 is TGTGCCAGCAGTTCGGCTAGCGGGGAAAGTGGAGAGACCCAGTACTTC. This chain uses TRBV28 with TRBJ2-5; 9 bases map to TRBD2. Germline loops: CDR1 MDHEN, CDR2 SYDVKM. V was pared by 4 bases and J by 4 bases, with 10 bases of the junction left unmatched. This CDR3 is built from 16 residues.

This clone was detected only a few times. The V gene is TRBV10-1, the J gene TRBJ2-2; D is undetermined. The CDR3 extends over 13 amino acids. Trimming shortened V by 8 bases and J by 3 bases, and 10 bases separated the two germline ends. In germline, CDR1 is WNHNN, CDR2 SYGVQD (reference sequence). This CDR3 reads CASGRLYTGELFF. CDR3 in DNA: TGCGCCAGCGGGCGTCTATACACCGGGGAGCTGTTTTTT.

The genes are TRBV6-6 and TRBJ1-5; D is ambiguous. This CDR3 has 14 amino acids. Per the germline V gene, CDR1 is MNHNY and CDR2 is SVGAGI (reference sequence). The V and J ends lost 2 bases and 1 base respectively, with 6 bases between them. The CDR3 region is CASSYPGSNQPQHF. The CDR3 DNA follows: TGTGCCAGCAGTTACCCCGGGAGCAATCAGCCCCAGCATTTT.

The chain is built from TRBV15 and TRBJ2-6; D may be TRBD1 (5 bases). Germline assignment: CDR1 LNHNV and CDR2 YYDKDF (reference sequence). With 0 bases removed from V and 4 bases from J, the gap between germline ends came to 13 bases. The CDR3 has 17 amino acids. The DNA of the CDR3 is TGTGCCACCAGCAGAGAACAGGCCACACCGGGGGCCAACGTCCTGACTTTC. This sequence encodes CATSREQATPGANVLTF.

Turning to this clone: Other DNA sequences in the sample encode the same CDR3. The chain links TRBV5-1 to TRBJ1-2, with 8 bases matching TRBD1. The CDR3 spans 14 residues. CDR1 and CDR2 from the germline V gene are SGHRS and YFSETQ. V dropped 0 bases and J dropped 2; count of bases not matched to a gene: 0. CDR3 loop: CASSLGQGNYGYTF. The CDR3 bases are TGCGCCAGCAGCTTGGGACAGGGGAACTATGGCTACACCTTC.

The rearrangement uses TRBV11-3 and TRBJ1-1; 9 nucleotides match TRBD1. The germline V gene encodes CDR1 SGHNT and CDR2 YENEEA. Trimming removed 8 bases from V and 4 bases from J; junction bases left unmatched: 5. CDR3 length: 13 amino acids. The CDR3 nucleotides are TGTGCCAGCGGCAGACAGGGGGGCACTGAAGCTTTCTTT. As protein: CASGRQGGTEAFF.

The chain has TRBV11-2 and TRBJ1-1; a possible D gene is TRBD1 (6 bases). CDR3 length: 15 residues. Trimming left V 1 base short and J 1 base short, with 10 bases between. Germline V gene data show CDR1 as SGHAT and CDR2 as FQNNGV. CDR3 loop: CASSLGTGWNTEAFF. Written as DNA, the CDR3 is TGTGCCAGCAGCTTAGGAACAGGGTGGAACACTGAAGCTTTCTTT.

The gene calls are TRBV6-5 and TRBJ1-6, with TRBD1 as a possible D gene (6 bases). Germline V gene sequence: CDR1 MNHEY, CDR2 SVGAGI. V was trimmed by 0 bases and J by 7 bases, leaving 10 bases between them. The CDR3 spans 15 residues. CDR3 nucleotides: TGTGCCAGCAGTTACTCGAACAGGGCGAATTCACCCCTCCACTTT. Translation: CASSYSNRANSPLHF.